This T cell receptor beta chain was captured by sequencing in a study of CD8 T cells in ankylosing spondylitis (dated by TCRdb to between 2016 and 2019). Regarding the complete study: T cell receptor beta repertoires were profiled in healthy donors and ankylosing spondylitis patients so that disease-linked TCR variants could be found. The full study cohort comprised roughly 24 ankylosing spondylitis patients and over 95 healthy donors. Samples of peripheral blood were taken, and for ankylosing spondylitis patients, synovial fluid was collected as well. Overall results and qualifications from the work: Blood from ankylosing spondylitis patients appeared to be characterized by a TCR beta motif composed of about eight highly homologous amino acid variants. The disease-linked clones were reported to be significantly enriched in matched synovial fluid samples from ankylosing spondylitis patients. In peripheral blood, the disease-linked clones were found at relatively low frequencies and had a CD8+ phenotype. Some motif variants were previously reported in synovial fluid and blood of reactive arthritis patients, suggesting common disease-initiation mechanisms.

A remark on this clonotype: The clone's antigen remains unknown. Mismatch with germline at one junction end may stem from a read error.

Reading the germline V gene gives CDR1 MNHEY and CDR2 SVGAGI. The CDR3 sequence holds 15 residues, the cysteine and phenylalanine included. Only the CDR3 part of the read is kept: 45 bases, read in frame from the first base. Sequencing took place on an Illumina HiSeq 2500. Quantitative 5'-RACE with molecular barcodes was the method used to prepare the TCR beta libraries. In the source study's methods: A new computational method, built on a probabilistic model of VDJ rearrangement, was used to identify disease-linked TCR variants. The public reads were reanalyzed by TCRdb: fastp trimming at Q25, MiXCR alignment, in-frame beta chains only. Every entry covers one CDR3 protein and lists the most common genes and DNA from its rows. The V and J calls here are based on TCRdb, not the publication. Across this sample there are some 300,000 distinct CDR3 sequences, with roughly 20% seen only once. The top ten constitute 3.5% of the sample.

Sequenced input: blood, either unsorted or a sorted T cell fraction (not recorded which). This chain is built from TRBV6-5 and TRBJ1-1; 7 nucleotides in the junction match TRBD1. The TCR originated in a female donor with ankylosing spondylitis or in good health (not recorded which). The CDR3 is CASNYMDRPSTEAFF. The sequenced DNA: TGTGCCAGCAATTACATGGACAGGCCAAGCACTGAAGCTTTCTTT.